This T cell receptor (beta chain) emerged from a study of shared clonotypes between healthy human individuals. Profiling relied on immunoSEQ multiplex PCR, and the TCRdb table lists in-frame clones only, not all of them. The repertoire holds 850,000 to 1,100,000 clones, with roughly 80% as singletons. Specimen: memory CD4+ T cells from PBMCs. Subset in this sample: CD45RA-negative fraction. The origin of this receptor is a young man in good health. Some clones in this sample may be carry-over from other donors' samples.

The CDR3: CASSLRGGEQYF. In DNA form, the CDR3 reads TGTGCCAGCAGCTTACGGGGGGGCGAGCAGTACTTC. This chain connects TRBV13 to TRBJ2-7; the match to TRBD2 covers 8 bases. The germline V gene encodes CDR1 PRHDT and CDR2 FYEKMQ (reference sequence). The CDR3 sequence is 12 residues long. The trim removed 2 bases at V and 6 bases at J, leaving 0 bases unmatched.